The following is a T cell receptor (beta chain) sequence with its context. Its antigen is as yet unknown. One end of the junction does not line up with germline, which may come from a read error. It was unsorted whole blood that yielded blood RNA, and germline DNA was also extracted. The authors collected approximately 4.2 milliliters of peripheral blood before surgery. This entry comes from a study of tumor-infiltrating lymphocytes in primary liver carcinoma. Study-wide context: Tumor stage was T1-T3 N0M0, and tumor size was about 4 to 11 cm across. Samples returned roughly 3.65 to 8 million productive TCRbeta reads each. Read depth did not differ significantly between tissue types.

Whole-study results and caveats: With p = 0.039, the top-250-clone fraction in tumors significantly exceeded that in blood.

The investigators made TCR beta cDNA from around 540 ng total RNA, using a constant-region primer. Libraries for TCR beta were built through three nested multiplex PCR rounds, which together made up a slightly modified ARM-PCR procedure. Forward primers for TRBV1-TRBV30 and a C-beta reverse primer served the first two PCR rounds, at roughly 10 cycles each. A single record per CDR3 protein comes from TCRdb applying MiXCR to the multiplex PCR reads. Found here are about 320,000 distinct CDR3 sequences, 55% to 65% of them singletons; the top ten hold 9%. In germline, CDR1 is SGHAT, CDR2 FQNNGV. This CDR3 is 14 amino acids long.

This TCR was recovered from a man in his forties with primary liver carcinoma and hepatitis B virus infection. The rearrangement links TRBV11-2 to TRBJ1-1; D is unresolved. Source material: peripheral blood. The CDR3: CACSLDRPGIEAFF. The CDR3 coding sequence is TGTGCCTGCAGCTTAGATCGGCCTGGGATTGAAGCTTTCTTT.